The entry below gives a single T cell receptor beta chain sequence along with its context. This clonotype was seen repeatedly, ten times or more. No antigen is known for it. Per-nucleotide qualities are absent, and no much larger clonotype sits a single base away. The source of the sample is a study of CD8 T cells in ankylosing spondylitis (dated by TCRdb to between 2016 and 2019). About the full investigation: The study set out to find disease-linked TCR variants by profiling T cell receptor beta repertoires in ankylosing spondylitis patients and healthy donors. The full study cohort was made up of about 25 ankylosing spondylitis patients and about a hundred healthy donors. Peripheral blood was sampled, and synovial fluid was also collected from ankylosing spondylitis patients.

The CDR3, from cysteine to phenylalanine, totals 15 residues. Only the CDR3 region is kept as DNA, spanning 45 bases read in frame from base 1. The germline V gene yields ENHRY for CDR1 and SYGVKD for CDR2. V is trimmed back by 10 bases and J by 2 bases, and the junction contains 9 bases that no gene match accounts for. Study-wide findings and limitations: Blood from ankylosing spondylitis patients appeared to be characterized by a TCR beta motif made up of eight highly homologous amino acid variants. Some motif variants were previously reported in synovial fluid and blood of reactive arthritis patients, suggesting common disease-initiation mechanisms. According to the report, matched synovial fluid samples from ankylosing spondylitis patients were significantly enriched for the disease-linked clones. The disease-linked clones had a CD8+ phenotype and were found at relatively low frequencies in peripheral blood.

Sequenced using an Illumina HiSeq 2500. TCR beta libraries were prepared by quantitative 5'-RACE with molecular barcodes. In the paper's pipeline: A new computational method based on a probabilistic model of VDJ rearrangement was used to identify disease-linked TCR variants. TCRdb reanalyzed the raw reads on its own, using fastp at Q25 for trimming and MiXCR for clone calling, and kept in-frame beta chains. For every CDR3 protein sequence, its rows merge into one entry that carries the most common genes and DNA. The V and J calls reflect TCRdb's pipeline rather than the authors' work. Recorded for this sample are 250,000 or so distinct CDR3 sequences; roughly a quarter of them occurred a single time. In total, the top ten clones hold roughly 0.6% of the sample.

The sequence joins TRBV10-3 to TRBJ2-3; 10 of the junction bases match TRBD2. This clonotype was obtained from a male donor with ankylosing spondylitis or in good health (not recorded which). The sequenced sample consisted of blood, either unsorted or a sorted T cell fraction (not recorded which). In nucleotide form, the sequence is TGTGCCACCCGTCTAGGACTAGCGGCCACAGATACGCAGTATTTT. Its protein is CATRLGLAATDTQYF.